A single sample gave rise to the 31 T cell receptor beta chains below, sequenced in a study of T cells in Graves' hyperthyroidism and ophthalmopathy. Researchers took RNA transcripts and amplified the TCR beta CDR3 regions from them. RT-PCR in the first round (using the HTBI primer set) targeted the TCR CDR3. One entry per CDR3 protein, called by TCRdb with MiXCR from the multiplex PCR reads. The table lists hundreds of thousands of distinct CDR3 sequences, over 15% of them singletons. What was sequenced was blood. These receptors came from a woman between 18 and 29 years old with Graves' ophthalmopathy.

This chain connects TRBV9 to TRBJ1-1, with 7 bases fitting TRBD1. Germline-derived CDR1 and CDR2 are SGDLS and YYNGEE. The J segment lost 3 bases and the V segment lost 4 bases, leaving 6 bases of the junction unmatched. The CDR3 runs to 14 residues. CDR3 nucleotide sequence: TGTGCCAGCAGCTTCCTTGACAGGGACACTGAAGCTTTCTTT. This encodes CASSFLDRDTEAFF.

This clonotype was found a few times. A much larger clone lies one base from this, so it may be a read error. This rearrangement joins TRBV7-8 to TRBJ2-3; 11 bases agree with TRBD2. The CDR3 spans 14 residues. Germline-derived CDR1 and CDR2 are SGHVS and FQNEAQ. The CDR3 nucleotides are TGTGCCAGCAGCACTAGCGGGGGTCCAGATACGCGGTATTTT. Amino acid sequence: CASSTSGGPDTRYF.

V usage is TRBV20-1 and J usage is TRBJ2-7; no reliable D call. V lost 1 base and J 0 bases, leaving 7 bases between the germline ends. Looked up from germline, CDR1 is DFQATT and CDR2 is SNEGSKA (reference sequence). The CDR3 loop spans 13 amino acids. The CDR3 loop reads CSARVFGSYEQYF. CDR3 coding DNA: TGCAGTGCTAGAGTTTTCGGCTCCTACGAGCAGTACTTC.

The CDR3 sequence: CASSVQGDPEAFF. The CDR3 nucleotides read TGTGCCAGCAGTGTTCAAGGGGACCCTGAAGCTTTCTTT. The chain has TRBV28 and TRBJ1-1; D may be TRBD1 (5 bases). The CDR3 extends over 13 amino acids. V lost 5 bases, J lost 6 bases, and 13 bases lay in between. Germline values: CDR1 MDHEN, CDR2 SYDVKM.

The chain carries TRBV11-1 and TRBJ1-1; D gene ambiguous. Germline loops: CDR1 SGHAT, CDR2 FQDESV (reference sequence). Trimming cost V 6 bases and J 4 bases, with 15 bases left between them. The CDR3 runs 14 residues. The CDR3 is CASRNRRGGTEAFF. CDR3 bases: TGTGCCAGCAGGAACCGGCGGGGAGGCACTGAAGCTTTCTTT.

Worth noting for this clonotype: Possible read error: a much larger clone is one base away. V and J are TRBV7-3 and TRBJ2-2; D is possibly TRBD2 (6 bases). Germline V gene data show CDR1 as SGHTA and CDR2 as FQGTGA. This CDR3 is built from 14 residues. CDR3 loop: CASSLTGGDGEPFF. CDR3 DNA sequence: TGTGCCAGCAGCTTAACCGGGGGTGACGGGGAGCCGTTTTTT. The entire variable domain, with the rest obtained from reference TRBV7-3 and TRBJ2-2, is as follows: GAGVSQTPSNKVTEKGKYVELRCDPISGHTALYWYRQSLGQGPEFLIYFQGTGAADDSGLPNDRFFAVRPEGSVSTLKIQRTERGDSAVYLCASSLTGGDGEPFFGEGSRLTVL.

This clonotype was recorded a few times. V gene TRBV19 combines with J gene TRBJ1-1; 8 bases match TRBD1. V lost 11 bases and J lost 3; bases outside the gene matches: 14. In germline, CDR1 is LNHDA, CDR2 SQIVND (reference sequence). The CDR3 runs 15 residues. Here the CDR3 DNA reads TGTGCCGCAAAGGGGCCAGGGGGCGGTGACACTGAAGCTTTCTTT. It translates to CAAKGPGGGDTEAFF.

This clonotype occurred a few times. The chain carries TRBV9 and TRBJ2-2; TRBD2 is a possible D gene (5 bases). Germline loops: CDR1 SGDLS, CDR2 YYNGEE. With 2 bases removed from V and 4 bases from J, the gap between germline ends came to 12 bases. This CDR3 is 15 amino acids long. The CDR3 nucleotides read TGTGCCAGCAGCGTTGCGAGTCGGGGCACCGGGGAGCTGTTTTTT. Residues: CASSVASRGTGELFF.

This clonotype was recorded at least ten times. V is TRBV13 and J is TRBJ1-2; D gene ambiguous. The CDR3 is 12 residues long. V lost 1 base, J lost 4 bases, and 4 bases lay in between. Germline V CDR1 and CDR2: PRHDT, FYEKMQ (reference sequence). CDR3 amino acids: CASSLAPYGYTF. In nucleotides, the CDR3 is TGTGCCAGCAGCTTAGCCCCCTATGGCTACACCTTC.

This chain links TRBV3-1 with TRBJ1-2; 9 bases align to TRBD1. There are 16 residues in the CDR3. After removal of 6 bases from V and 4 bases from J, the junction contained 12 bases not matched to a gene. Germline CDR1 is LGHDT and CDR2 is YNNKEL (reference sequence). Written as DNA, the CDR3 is TGTGCCAGCAGTCGTAGGCCAGGGACAGGGCTCTATGGCTACACCTTC. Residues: CASSRRPGTGLYGYTF.

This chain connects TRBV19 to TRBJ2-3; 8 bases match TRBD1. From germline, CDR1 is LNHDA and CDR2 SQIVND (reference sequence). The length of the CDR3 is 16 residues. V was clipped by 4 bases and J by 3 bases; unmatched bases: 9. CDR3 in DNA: TGTGCCAGTAGTACTCTGCAGGGGGCTGGAACAGATACGCAGTATTTT. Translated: CASSTLQGAGTDTQYF.

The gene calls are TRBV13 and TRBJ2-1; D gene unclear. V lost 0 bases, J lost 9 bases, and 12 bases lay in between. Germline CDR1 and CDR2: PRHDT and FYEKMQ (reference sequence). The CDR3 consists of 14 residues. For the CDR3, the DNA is TGTGCCAGCAGCTTAGGCCTTGGAGTCATTGAGCAGTTCTTC. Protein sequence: CASSLGLGVIEQFF.

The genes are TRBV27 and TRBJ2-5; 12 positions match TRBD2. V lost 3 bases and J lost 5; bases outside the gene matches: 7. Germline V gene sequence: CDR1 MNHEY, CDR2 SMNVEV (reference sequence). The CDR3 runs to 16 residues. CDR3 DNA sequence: TGTGCCAGCAGTTTCCTAGCGGGGGGGCCGGGTGAGACCCAGTACTTC. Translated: CASSFLAGGPGETQYF.

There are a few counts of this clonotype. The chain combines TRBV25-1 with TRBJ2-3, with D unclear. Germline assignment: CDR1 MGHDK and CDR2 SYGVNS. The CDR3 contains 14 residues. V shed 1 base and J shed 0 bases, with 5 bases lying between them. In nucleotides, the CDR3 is TGTGCCAGCAGTGAATCCGGCAGCACAGATACGCAGTATTTT. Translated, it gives CASSESGSTDTQYF.

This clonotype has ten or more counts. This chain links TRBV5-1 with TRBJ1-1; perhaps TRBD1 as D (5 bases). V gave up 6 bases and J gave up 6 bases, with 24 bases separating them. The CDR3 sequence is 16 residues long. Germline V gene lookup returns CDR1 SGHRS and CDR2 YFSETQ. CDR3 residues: CASKFGAGWGEPEAFF. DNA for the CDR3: TGCGCCAGCAAGTTCGGGGCAGGGTGGGGAGAACCTGAAGCTTTCTTT.

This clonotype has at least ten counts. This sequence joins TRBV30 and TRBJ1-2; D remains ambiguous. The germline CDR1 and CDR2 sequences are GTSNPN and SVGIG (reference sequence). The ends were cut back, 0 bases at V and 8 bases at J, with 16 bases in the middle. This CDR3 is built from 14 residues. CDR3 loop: CAWSVLVREKGYTF. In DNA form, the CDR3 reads TGTGCCTGGAGTGTACTAGTCCGGGAGAAGGGCTACACCTTC.

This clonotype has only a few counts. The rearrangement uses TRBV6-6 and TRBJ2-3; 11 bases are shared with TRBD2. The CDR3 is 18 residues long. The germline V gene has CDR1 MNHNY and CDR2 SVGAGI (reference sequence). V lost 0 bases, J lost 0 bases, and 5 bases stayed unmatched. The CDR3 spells CASSYSTSGDSSTDTQYF. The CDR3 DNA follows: TGTGCCAGCAGTTACTCGACTAGCGGGGATTCTAGCACAGATACGCAGTATTTT.

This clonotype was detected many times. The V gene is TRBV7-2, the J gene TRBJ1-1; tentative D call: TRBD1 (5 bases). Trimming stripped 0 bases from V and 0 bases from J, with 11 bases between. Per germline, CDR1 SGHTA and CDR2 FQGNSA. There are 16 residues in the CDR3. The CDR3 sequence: CASSLAATAMNTEAFF. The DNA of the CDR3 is TGTGCCAGCAGCTTAGCAGCGACAGCCATGAACACTGAAGCTTTCTTT.

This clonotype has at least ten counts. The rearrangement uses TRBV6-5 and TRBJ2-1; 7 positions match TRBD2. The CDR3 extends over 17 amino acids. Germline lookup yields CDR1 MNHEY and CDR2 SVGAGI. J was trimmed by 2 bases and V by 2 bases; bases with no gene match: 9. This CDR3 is CASSYGGGSSTYNEQFF. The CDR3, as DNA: TGTGCCAGCAGTTACGGTGGCGGGAGTTCAACCTACAATGAGCAGTTCTTC.

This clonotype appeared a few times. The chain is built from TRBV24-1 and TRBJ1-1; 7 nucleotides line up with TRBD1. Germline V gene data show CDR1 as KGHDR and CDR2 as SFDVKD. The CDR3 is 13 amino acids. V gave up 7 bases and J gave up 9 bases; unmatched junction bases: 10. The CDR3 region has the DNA TGTGCCACCAGAGGTCGGGACAGCCAACAAGCTTTCTTT. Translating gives CATRGRDSQQAFF.

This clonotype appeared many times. CDR3 amino acids: CASSEWQGRSYEQYF. CDR3 DNA: TGTGCCAGCAGTGAGTGGCAGGGACGCTCCTACGAGCAGTACTTC. This rearrangement joins TRBV2 to TRBJ2-7; possibly TRBD1 or TRBD2 for D (5 bases each). V was clipped by 3 bases and J by 0 bases, with 12 bases between them. The germline gives CDR1 SNHLY, CDR2 FYNNEI. This CDR3 comprises 15 residues.

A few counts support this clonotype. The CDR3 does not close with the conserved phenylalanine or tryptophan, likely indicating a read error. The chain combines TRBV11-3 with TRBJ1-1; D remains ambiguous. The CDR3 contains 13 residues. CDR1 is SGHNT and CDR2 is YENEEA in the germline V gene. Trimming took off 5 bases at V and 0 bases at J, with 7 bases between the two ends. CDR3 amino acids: CASSGGVNTEAFL. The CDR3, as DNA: TGTGCCAGCAGCGGCGGGGTGAACACTGAAGCTTTCCTT.

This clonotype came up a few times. The CDR3 nucleotides are TGTGCCAGCAGCCCCCAACTAGCGGGAGACTACGAGCAGTACTTC. It encodes CASSPQLAGDYEQYF. The chain is built from TRBV7-2 and TRBJ2-7; 11 nucleotides align to TRBD2. With V trimmed by 5 bases and J by 3 bases, 6 bases remained unmatched. Germline CDR1 and CDR2: SGHTA and FQGNSA. CDR3 size: 15 residues.

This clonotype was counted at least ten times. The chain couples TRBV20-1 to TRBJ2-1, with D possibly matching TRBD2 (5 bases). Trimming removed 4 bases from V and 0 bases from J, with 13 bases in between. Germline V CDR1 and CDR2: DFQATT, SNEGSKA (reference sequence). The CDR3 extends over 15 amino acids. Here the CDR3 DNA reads TGCAGTGCTAAGGAGGTCCTTAGCTCCTACAATGAGCAGTTCTTC. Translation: CSAKEVLSSYNEQFF.

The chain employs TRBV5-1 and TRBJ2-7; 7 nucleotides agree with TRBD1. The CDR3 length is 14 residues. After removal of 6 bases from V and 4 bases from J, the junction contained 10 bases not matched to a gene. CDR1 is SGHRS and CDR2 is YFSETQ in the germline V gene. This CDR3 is CASTAGTESYEQYF. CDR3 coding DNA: TGCGCCAGCACCGCCGGGACAGAATCTTACGAGCAGTACTTC.

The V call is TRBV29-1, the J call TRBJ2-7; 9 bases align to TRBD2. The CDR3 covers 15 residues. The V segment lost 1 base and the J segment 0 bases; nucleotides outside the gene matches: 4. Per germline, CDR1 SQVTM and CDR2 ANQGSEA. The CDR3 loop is CSVEGLAGTSYEQYF. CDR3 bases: TGCAGCGTTGAAGGCCTAGCGGGGACCTCCTACGAGCAGTACTTC.

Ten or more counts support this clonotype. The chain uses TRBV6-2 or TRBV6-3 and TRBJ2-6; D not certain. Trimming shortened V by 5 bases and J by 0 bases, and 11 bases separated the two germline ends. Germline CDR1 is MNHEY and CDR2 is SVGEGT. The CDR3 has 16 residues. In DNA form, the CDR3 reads TGTGCCAGCAGTCCACTACGTCGCTCTGGGGCCAACGTCCTGACTTTC. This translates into CASSPLRRSGANVLTF.

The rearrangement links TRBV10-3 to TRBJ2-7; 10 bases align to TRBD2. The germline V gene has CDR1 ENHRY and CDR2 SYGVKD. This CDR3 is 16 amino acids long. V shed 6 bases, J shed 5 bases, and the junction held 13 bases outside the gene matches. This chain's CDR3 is CAIRSLAGAGGDEQYF. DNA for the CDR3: TGTGCCATCAGGTCCCTAGCGGGGGCGGGGGGTGACGAGCAGTACTTC.

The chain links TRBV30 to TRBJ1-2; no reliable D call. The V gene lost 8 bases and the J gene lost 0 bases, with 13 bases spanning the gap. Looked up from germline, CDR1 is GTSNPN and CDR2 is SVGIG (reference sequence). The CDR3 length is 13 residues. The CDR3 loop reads CALPGASNYGYTF. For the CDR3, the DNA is TGTGCCCTACCAGGCGCCTCTAACTATGGCTACACCTTC.

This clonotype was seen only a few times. The CDR3 region has the DNA TGCGCCAGCAGCCAAGAAGGGACTAGCGGGAAAATAACCGGGGAGCTGTTTTTT. Translated: CASSQEGTSGKITGELFF. This rearrangement joins TRBV4-1 to TRBJ2-2; 13 bases line up with TRBD2. The junction had 6 bases not matched to a gene; V was cut back by 0 bases and J by 5 bases. The CDR3 has 18 amino acids. Germline loops: CDR1 MGHRA, CDR2 YSYEKL.

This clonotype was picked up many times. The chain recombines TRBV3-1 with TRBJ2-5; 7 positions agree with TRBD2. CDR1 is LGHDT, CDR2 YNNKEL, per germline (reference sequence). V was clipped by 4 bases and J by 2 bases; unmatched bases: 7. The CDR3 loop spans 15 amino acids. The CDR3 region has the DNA TGTGCCAGCAGCCCCGAATGGGGGGGGCAAGAGACCCAGTACTTC. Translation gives CASSPEWGGQETQYF.